This TCR beta chain was sequenced for a study of cytomegalovirus exposure and HLA in healthy donors. Whole-study context: An early release of data contained approximately 80 million unique TCRs, which came from HLA-typed donors.

The germline V gene encodes CDR1 MNHEY and CDR2 SVGAGI. V shed 4 bases and J shed 2 bases, with 15 bases lying between them. This CDR3 comprises 15 residues. In the PCR, 60 Vbeta and 13 Jbeta primers were used. Clones were sequenced by immunoSEQ multiplex PCR, and TCRdb holds only the in-frame ones, with some missing. The table records 100,000 or so clones, 70% to 80% of them present only once. As regards this clone: No antigen is known for it.

Points from the study as a whole: In a later analysis, CMV-associated beta chains were mostly HLA-associated, it appeared. By HLA locus, TCR association rates varied in a later analysis, with DRB1 showing the most and HLA-C the fewest.

Sequenced input: PBMCs. J is TRBJ2-7 and V is TRBV6-5; possible D gene TRBD1, 6 bases. This receptor was taken from a female donor in good health and CMV-seronegative. This chain's CDR3 is CASSFGQTQPYEQYF. The CDR3 DNA reads as TGTGCCAGCAGTTTTGGACAGACCCAACCCTACGAGCAGTACTTC.